This T cell receptor (beta chain) is drawn from a study of control samples from healthy donors and cancer patients. From germline, CDR1 is KGHSH and CDR2 LQKENI. Trimming shortened V by 3 bases and J by 7 bases, and 9 bases separated the two germline ends. The CDR3 runs 13 residues. Produced via immunoSEQ multiplex PCR; TCRdb's table is partial and in-frame only. The profile shows about 12,000 clones, roughly 90% of them singletons. The chain combines TRBV18 with TRBJ1-4; D not resolved. The specimen was formalin-fixed, paraffin-embedded tissue. The origin of this receptor is a male donor with melanoma. Here the CDR3 DNA reads TGTGCCAGCTCACCCGGCAGCATTGAAAAACTGTTTTTT. It yields the protein CASSPGSIEKLFF.